Listed below are T cell receptor beta chains from one sample, sequenced in a study of long-term antiretroviral therapy in people with HIV. Sequencing was performed with immunoSEQ multiplex PCR; in TCRdb, only in-frame clones are kept and a portion is missing. This table holds 20,000 to 25,000 clones, over 70% found once. The specimen was unsorted PBMCs, collected 4.1 to 4.5 years after starting antiretroviral therapy. Source of these receptors: a man aged 25 to 45 with HIV. Each CDR3 is given with its conserved first and last residue. Each record gives: D gene, V gene, J gene, clone size, CDR3 DNA, CDR3 protein. D genes are given only for firm matches. The size of a clone is reported for some rows only, either as once, few or many, or as a class for expanded clones.

TRBD2	TRBV30	TRBJ2-7	.	TGTGCCGGGACTAGCGGGAATAGCTACGAGCAGTACTTC	CAGTSGNSYEQYF
TRBD1	TRBV5-6	TRBJ1-1	.	TGTGCCAGCAGCTGGGGGACAGGGGCAGAAGCTTTCTTT	CASSWGTGAEAFF
.	TRBV11-2	TRBJ2-3	.	TGTGCCAGCAGCTTAAACCTAAAATGGGCAGATACGCAGTATTTT	CASSLNLKWADTQYF
.	TRBV19	TRBJ2-6	.	TGTGCCAGTAGTGACTTGTCTGGGGCCAACGTCCTGACTTTC	CASSDLSGANVLTF
.	TRBV9	TRBJ2-5	.	TGTGCCAGCAGCGTAGCCGGCAGGGGATGGGAGACCCAGTACTTC	CASSVAGRGWETQYF
TRBD2	TRBV7-2	TRBJ2-7	.	TGTGCCAGCAGCTTAGGTCTGGGACTAGCGGGAGCGGTCGAGCAGTACTTC	CASSLGLGLAGAVEQYF
.	TRBV12-5	TRBJ1-6	once	TGTGCTAGTGGTGGGGGTTACAATTCACCCCTCCACTTT	CASGGGYNSPLHF
TRBD1	TRBV5-1	TRBJ1-1	.	TGCGCCAGCAGCCCGGGACAGCCGAACACTGAAGCTTTCTTT	CASSPGQPNTEAFF
TRBD1	TRBV7-8	TRBJ2-2	.	TGTGCCAGCAGAAGACAGGGGGCGCAGAACGGGGAGCTGTTTTTT	CASRRQGAQNGELFF
TRBD1	TRBV7-9	TRBJ2-7	once	TGTGCCAGCAGCTTCCCCGGGACAGGGATCGTACAGTACTTC	CASSFPGTGIVQYF
TRBD1	TRBV11-2	TRBJ1-3	.	TGTGCCAGCAGCTCCCGTCCGGGGACAGGGGACAACACCATATATTTT	CASSSRPGTGDNTIYF
.	TRBV14	TRBJ2-7	.	TGTGCCAGCAGCCAAGGATATTCCTACGAGCAGTACTTC	CASSQGYSYEQYF
.	TRBV12-5	TRBJ2-7	.	TGTGCTAGTGGTTTGGTACTCGGTTACGAGCAGTACTTC	CASGLVLGYEQYF
.	TRBV6-7	TRBJ2-1	.	TGTGCCAGATACAGGGCCAATGAGCAGTTCTTC	CARYRANEQFF
TRBD2	TRBV27	TRBJ2-1	.	TGTGCCAGCAGTTTAGGATTGGGAGGGTACAATGAGCAGTTCTTC	CASSLGLGGYNEQFF
.	TRBV20-1	TRBJ1-2	few	TGCAGTGCTAGGGGGAAAGGCTACACCTTC	CSARGKGYTF
.	TRBV19	TRBJ1-5	.	TGTGCCAGTAGTACCCAGGGAGGGCGGAATCAGCCCCAGCATTTT	CASSTQGGRNQPQHF
.	TRBV11-2	TRBJ2-3	.	TGTGCCAGCAGCCTGACAGGTACCAGCACAGATACGCAGTATTTT	CASSLTGTSTDTQYF
.	TRBV6-1	TRBJ2-7	.	TGTGCCAGCAGTGAAGAAGCGGGTTTGAGCTCCTACGAGCAGTACTTC	CASSEEAGLSSYEQYF
.	TRBV19	TRBJ1-4	.	TGTGCCAGTAGTGCCAGACTAGCAACTAATGAAAAACTGTTTTTT	CASSARLATNEKLFF
.	TRBV19	TRBJ1-5	few	TGTGCCAGTAGTATAGACCCGGATAGCAATCAGCCCCAGCATTTT	CASSIDPDSNQPQHF
.	TRBV7-9	TRBJ2-3	.	TGTGCCAGCAGCCGGAGGGGGGGCCCGCCAGATACGCAGTATTTT	CASSRRGGPPDTQYF
TRBD2	TRBV19	TRBJ2-1	.	TGTGCCAGTAGTATAGGGACTAGCTCCTACAATGAGCAGTTCTTC	CASSIGTSSYNEQFF